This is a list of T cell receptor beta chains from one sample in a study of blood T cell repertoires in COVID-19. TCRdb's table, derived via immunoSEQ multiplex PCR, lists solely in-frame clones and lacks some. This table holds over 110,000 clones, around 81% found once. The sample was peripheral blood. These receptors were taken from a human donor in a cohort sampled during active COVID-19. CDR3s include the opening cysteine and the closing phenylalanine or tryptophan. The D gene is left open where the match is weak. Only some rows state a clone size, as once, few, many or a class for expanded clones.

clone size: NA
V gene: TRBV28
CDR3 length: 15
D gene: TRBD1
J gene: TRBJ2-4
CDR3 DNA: TGTGCCAGCAGTTTACCGGGACAGTTCAAAAACATTCAGTACTTC
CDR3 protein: CASSLPGQFKNIQYF

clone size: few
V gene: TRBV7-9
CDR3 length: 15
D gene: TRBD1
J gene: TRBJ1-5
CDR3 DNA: TGTGCCAGCAGCTCCGGGACAGGTAGCAATCAGCCCCAGCATTTT
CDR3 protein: CASSSGTGSNQPQHF

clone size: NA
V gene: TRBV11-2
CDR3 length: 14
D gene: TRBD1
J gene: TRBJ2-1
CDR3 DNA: TGTGCCAGCAGCTCCACGGGACAGTACAATGAGCAGTTCTTC
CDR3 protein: CASSSTGQYNEQFF

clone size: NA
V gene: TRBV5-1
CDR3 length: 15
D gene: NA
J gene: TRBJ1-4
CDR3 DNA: TGCGCCAGCAGCTTGGCTCGGGCAACTAATGAAAAACTGTTTTTT
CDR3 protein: CASSLARATNEKLFF

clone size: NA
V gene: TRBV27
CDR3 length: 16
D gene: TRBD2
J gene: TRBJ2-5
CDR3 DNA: TGTGCCAGCAGTCGCCTAGCGGGCGTAACCTCAGAGACCCAGTACTTC
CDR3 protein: CASSRLAGVTSETQYF

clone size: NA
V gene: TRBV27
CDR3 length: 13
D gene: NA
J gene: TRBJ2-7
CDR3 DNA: TGTGCCAGCCACCGGGAAAATCACTACGAGCAGTACTTC
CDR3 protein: CASHRENHYEQYF

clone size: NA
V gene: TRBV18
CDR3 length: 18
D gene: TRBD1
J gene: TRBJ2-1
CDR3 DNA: TGTGCCAGCTCACCTTTTAGACAGGGGGATCGATCCTACAATGAGCAGTTCTTC
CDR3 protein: CASSPFRQGDRSYNEQFF

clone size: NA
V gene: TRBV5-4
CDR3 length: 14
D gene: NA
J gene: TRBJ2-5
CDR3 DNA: TGTGCCAGCAGCCTAACAGGACAGCAAGAGACCCAGTACTTC
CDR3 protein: CASSLTGQQETQYF

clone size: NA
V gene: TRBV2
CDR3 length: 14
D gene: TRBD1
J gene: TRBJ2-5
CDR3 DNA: TGTGCCAGCAGTGACCGGACAGGGGTAAAGACCCAGTACTTC
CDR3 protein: CASSDRTGVKTQYF

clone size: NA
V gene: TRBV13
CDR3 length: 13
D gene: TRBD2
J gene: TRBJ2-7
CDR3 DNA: TGTGCCAGCAGCTCTAGCGGGACCTACGAGCAGTACTTT
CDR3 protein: CASSSSGTYEQYF

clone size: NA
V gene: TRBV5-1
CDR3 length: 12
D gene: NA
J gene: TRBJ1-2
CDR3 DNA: TGCGCCAGCAGCCTTGACAGCTATGGCTACACCTTC
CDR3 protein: CASSLDSYGYTF

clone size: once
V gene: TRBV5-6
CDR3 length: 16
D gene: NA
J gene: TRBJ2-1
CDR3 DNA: TGTGCCAGCAGCTTGGCCGCGGCGGGTGGGTACAATGAGCAGTTCTTC
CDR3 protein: CASSLAAAGGYNEQFF

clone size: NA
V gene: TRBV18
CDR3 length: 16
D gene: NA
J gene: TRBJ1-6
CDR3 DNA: TGTGCCAGCTCACCCACGGGGGTCCGAGGGGATTCACCCCTCCACTTT
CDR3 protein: CASSPTGVRGDSPLHF

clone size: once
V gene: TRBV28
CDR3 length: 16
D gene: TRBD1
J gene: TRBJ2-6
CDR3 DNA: TGTGCCAGCAGTTTGACGGACAGGGGTCCAGGGGGCGTCCTGACTTTC
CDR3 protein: CASSLTDRGPGGVLTF

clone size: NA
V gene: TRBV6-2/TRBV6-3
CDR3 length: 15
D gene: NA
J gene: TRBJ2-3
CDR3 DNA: TGTGCCAGCAGTTACCTGGCCCCACCCGCAGATACGCAGTATTTT
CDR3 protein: CASSYLAPPADTQYF

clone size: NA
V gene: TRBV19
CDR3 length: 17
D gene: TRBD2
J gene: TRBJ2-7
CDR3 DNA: TGTGCCAGTAGCATAGCGGGAGGCCAAATAGGCCCGTACGAGCAGTACTTC
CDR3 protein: CASSIAGGQIGPYEQYF

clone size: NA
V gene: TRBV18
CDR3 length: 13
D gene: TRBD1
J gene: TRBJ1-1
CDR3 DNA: TGTGCCAGCTCACTCGGACAGGTGTGGGAAGCTTTCTTT
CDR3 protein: CASSLGQVWEAFF

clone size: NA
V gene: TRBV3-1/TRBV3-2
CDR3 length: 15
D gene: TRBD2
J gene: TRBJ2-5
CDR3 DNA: TGTGCCAGCAGCCAAGAGCGGGAGGTGGGGGAGACCCAGTACTTC
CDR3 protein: CASSQEREVGETQYF

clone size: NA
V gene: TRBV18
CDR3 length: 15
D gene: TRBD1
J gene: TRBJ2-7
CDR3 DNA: TGTGCCAGCTCACCTTCCGGGACAGCCTCCTACGAGCAGTACTTC
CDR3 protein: CASSPSGTASYEQYF

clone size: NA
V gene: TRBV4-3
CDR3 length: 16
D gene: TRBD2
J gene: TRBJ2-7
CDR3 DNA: TGCGCCAGCAGCCAAGACAGAGCGGGAGCCTCCTACGAGCAGTACTTC
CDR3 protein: CASSQDRAGASYEQYF

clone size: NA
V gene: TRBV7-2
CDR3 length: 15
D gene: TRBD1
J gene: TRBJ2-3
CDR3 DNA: TGTGCCAGCAGCTTACCAGGGGGCCCCACAGATACGCAGTATTTT
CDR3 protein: CASSLPGGPTDTQYF

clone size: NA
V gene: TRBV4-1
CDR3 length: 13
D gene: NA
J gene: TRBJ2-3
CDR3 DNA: TGCGCCAGCAGCCGGCTAGCCCCTCAGACGCAGTATTTT
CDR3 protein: CASSRLAPQTQYF

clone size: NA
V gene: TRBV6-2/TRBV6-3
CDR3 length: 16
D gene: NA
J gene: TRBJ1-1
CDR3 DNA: TGTGCCAGCAGCATCCGACAGGCACTAATGAACACTGAAGCTTTCTTT
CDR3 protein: CASSIRQALMNTEAFF

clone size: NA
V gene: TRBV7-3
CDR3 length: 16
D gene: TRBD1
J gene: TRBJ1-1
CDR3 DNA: TGTGCCAGCAGCGACCGACCCTGGACAGGGGGCACTGAAGCTTTCTTT
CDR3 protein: CASSDRPWTGGTEAFF

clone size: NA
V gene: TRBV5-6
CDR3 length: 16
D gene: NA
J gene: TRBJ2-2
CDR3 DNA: TGTGCCAGCAGCTTATCTCTCCCCACCTCAGGAGGGGAGCTGTTTTTT
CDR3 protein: CASSLSLPTSGGELFF

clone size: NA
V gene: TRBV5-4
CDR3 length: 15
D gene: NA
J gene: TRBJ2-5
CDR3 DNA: TGTGCCAGCAACTATCAAAGCGGAGCACAAGAGACCCAGTACTTC
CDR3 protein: CASNYQSGAQETQYF

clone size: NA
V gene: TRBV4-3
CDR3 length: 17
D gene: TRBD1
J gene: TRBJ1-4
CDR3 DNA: TGCGCCAGCAGCCAACTGGACAGGGGGTATCTTCGGGAAAAACTGTTTTTT
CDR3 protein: CASSQLDRGYLREKLFF

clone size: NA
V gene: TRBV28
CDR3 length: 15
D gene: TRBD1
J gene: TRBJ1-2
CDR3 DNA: TGTGCCAGCAGTACAGTAGACAGGGAAACTTTTGGCTACACCTTC
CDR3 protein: CASSTVDRETFGYTF

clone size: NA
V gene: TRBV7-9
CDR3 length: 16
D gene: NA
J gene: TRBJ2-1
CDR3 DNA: TGTGCCAGCAGCTCCGTTTCCCGCCTAGCCGGCAATGAGCAGTTCTTC
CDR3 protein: CASSSVSRLAGNEQFF

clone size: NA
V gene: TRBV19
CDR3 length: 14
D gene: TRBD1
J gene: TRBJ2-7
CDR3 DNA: TGTGCCAGTGCCGACACAGGGGGCCCCTACGAGCAGTACTTC
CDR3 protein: CASADTGGPYEQYF

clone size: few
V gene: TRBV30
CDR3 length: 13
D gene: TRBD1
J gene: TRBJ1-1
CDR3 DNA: TGTGCCTGGAGTGTACCGGGACAGACAGAAGCTTTCTTT
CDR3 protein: CAWSVPGQTEAFF

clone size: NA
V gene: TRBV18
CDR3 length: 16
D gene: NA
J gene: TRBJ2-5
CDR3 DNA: TGTGCCAGCTCACAACAAACAGTGGGTGTAACGGAGACCCAGTACTTC
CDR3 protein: CASSQQTVGVTETQYF

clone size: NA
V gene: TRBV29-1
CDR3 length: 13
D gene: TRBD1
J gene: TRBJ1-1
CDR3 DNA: TGCAGCGCCGACAGGGGGCGGGGAGGGGAAGCTTTCTTT
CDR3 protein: CSADRGRGGEAFF

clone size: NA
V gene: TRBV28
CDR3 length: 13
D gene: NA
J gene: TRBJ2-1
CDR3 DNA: TGTGCCAGCCCCCGCCAGGGATACAATGAGCAGTTCTTC
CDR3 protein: CASPRQGYNEQFF

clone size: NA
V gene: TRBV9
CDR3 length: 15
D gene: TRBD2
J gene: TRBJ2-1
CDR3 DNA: TGTGCCAGCAGCGTAGATGCGGGAGGAAGGAATGAGCAGTTCTTC
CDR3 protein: CASSVDAGGRNEQFF

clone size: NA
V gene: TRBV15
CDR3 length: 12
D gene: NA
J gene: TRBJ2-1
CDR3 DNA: TGTGCCACCAGCAGTCAGGGAAATGAGCAGTTCTTC
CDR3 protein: CATSSQGNEQFF

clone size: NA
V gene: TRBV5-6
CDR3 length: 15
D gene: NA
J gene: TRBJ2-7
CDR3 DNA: TGTGCCAGCAGCCCCAGACGGAGGAGCTCCTACGAGCAGTACTTC
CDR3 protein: CASSPRRRSSYEQYF

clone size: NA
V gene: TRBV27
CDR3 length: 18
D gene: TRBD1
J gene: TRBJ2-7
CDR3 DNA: TGTGCCAGCAGTACATCAGGATTGGACAGGGTTCTGTCCTACGAGCAGTACTTC
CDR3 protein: CASSTSGLDRVLSYEQYF

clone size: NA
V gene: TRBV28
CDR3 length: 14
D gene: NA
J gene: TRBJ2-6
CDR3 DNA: TGTGCCAGCACAACAGGGACTGGGGCCAACGTCCTGACTTTC
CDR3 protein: CASTTGTGANVLTF

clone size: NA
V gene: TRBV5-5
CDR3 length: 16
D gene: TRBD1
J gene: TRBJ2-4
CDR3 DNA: TGTGCCAGCAGCGAACGGGACAGGGAAGCCAAAAACATTCAGTACTTC
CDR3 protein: CASSERDREAKNIQYF

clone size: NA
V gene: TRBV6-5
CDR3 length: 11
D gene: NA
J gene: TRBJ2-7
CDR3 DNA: TGTGCCAGCAGTTACCTGAGCGAGCAGTACTTC
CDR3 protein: CASSYLSEQYF

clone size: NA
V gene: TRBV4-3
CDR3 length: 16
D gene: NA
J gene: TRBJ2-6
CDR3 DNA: TGCGCCAGCAGCCAGGACAGAAGCTCTGGGGCCAACGTCCTGACTTTC
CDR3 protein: CASSQDRSSGANVLTF

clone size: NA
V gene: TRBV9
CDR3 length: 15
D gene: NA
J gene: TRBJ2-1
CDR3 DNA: TGTGCCAGCAGCGTAGAAGAGGAATCCTACAATGAGCAGTTCTTC
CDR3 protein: CASSVEEESYNEQFF

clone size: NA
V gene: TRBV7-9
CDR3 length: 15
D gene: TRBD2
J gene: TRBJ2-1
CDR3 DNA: TGTGCCAGCAGCACGACTAGCGGGTCCTACAATGAGCAGTTCTTC
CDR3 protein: CASSTTSGSYNEQFF

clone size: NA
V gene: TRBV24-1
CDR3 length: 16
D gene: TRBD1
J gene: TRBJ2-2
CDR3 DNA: TGTGCCACCAGTGATTTGGACAGGGGGAACACCGGGGAGCTGTTTTTT
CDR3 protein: CATSDLDRGNTGELFF

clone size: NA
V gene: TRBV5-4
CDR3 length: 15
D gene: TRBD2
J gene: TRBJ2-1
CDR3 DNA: TGTGCCAGCAGGTCCGGGTCTAGCGGGAACTATGAGCAGTTCTTC
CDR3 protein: CASRSGSSGNYEQFF

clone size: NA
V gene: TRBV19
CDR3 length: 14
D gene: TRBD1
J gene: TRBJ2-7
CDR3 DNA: TGTGCCAGTAAAGACAGGGATGGGGACTACGAGCAGTACTTC
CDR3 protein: CASKDRDGDYEQYF

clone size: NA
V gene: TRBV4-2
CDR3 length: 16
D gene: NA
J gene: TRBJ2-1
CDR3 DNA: TGTGCCAGCAGCCAAGTAACAGAGAGCTCCTACAATGAGCAGTTCTTC
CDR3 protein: CASSQVTESSYNEQFF